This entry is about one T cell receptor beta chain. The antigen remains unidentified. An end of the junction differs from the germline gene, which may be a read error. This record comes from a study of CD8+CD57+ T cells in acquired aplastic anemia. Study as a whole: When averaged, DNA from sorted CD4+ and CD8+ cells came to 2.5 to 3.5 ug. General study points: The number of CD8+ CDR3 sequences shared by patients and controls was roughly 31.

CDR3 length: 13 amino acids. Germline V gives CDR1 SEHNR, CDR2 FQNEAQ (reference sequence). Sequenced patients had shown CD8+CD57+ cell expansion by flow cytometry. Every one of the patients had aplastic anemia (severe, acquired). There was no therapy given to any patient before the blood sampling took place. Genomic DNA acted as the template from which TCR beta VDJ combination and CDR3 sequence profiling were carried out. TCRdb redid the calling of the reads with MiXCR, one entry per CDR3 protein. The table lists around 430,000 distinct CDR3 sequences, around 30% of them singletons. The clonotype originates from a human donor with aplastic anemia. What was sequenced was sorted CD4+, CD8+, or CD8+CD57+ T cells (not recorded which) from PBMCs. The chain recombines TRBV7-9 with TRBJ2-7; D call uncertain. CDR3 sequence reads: CASSLDAAYEQYF. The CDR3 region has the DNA TGTGCTAGCAGCTTAGACGCAGCCTACGAGCAGTACTTC.